These 24 T cell receptor beta chains originate from one sample sequenced in a study of cytomegalovirus exposure and HLA in healthy donors (dated by TCRdb to 2016 to 2017). Library preparation used the immunoSEQ multiplex PCR assay. What TCRdb holds here is the immuneACCESS table cut down to in-frame rearrangements. Part of the clones is not present; checked against another copy, under half of the missing clones reflect an unresolved V gene, and the others are unexplained. This sample gives 150,000 to 200,000 clones in total; roughly 86% of them show up just once. Of the sample, more than 1.2% is held by the ten largest clones. The sequencing sample was made of PBMCs. Receptor source: a woman younger than 30 in good health and CMV-seronegative.

The rearrangement joins TRBV7-2 to TRBJ1-2; no definite D call. Germline CDR1 SGHTA, CDR2 FQGNSA. The CDR3 length is 13 residues. V lost 3 bases and J 4 bases, leaving 9 bases between the germline ends. CDR3 region: CASSLEQFYGYTF. The CDR3 DNA is TGTGCCAGCAGCTTGGAACAGTTCTATGGCTACACCTTC.

The gene calls are TRBV6-5 and TRBJ1-2; 8 positions match TRBD1. The CDR3 is 15 residues long. With V trimmed by 6 bases and J by 5 bases, 11 bases remained unmatched. From germline, CDR1 is MNHEY and CDR2 SVGAGI. CDR3 nucleotides: TGTGCCAGCAGCCTAAGGACAGGGATGGGGTATGGCTACACCTTC. It yields the protein CASSLRTGMGYGYTF.

This sequence joins TRBV5-1 and TRBJ1-2; 12 nucleotides match TRBD1. Germline CDR1 SGHRS, CDR2 YFSETQ. The trim removed 4 bases at V and 7 bases at J, leaving 8 bases unmatched. The CDR3 has 15 residues. CDR3 residues: CASSPSRDRGPGYTF. In DNA, the CDR3 is TGCGCCAGCAGCCCTAGTCGGGACAGGGGGCCTGGCTACACCTTC.

CDR3 nucleotide sequence: TGTGCCAGCAGCTTAGCGGTAGCCAAGACAGACTCCTCTGGAAACACCATATATTTT. Translated: CASSLAVAKTDSSGNTIYF. V and J are TRBV7-9 and TRBJ1-3, with D possibly being TRBD1 (5 bases). V was clipped by 0 bases and J by 0 bases, with 18 bases between them. Germline lookup yields CDR1 SEHNR and CDR2 FQNEAQ (reference sequence). The CDR3 contains 19 residues.

Many counts were recorded for this clone. The V gene is TRBV6-4, the J gene TRBJ1-1, with D possibly being TRBD1 (5 bases). Per the germline V gene, CDR1 is MRHNA and CDR2 is SNTAGT. CDR3 length: 13 amino acids. V was shortened by 2 bases and J by 1 base, with 5 bases between the two germline ends. The CDR3 loop is CASSDTGNTEAFF. CDR3 nucleotides: TGTGCCAGCAGTGACACAGGGAACACTGAAGCTTTCTTT.

This clone was counted between two and nine times. The chain carries TRBV11-1 and TRBJ1-1; the D is unclear. CDR1 and CDR2 from the germline V gene are SGHAT and FQDESV (reference sequence). This CDR3 is 13 amino acids long. The V and J ends lost 1 base and 8 bases respectively, with 11 bases between them. CDR3 bases: TGTGCCAGCAGCTTAGGTGAGGTAACAGAAGCTTTCTTT. This translates into CASSLGEVTEAFF.

The chain links TRBV5-1 to TRBJ2-5; 14 bases fit TRBD2. The J call may be wrong; the DNA end is better matched by TRBJ2-7. The CDR3 loop spans 16 amino acids. Germline loops: CDR1 SGHRS, CDR2 YFSETQ. DNA of the CDR3: TGCGCCAGCAGCAAGACTAGCGGGAGGGCCTCCTACGAGCAGTACTTC. Its protein is CASSKTSGRASYEQYF.

Written as DNA, the CDR3 is TGTGTCAGAAGCTTAAGGGGGAACCTTTCCTACGAGCAGTACTTC. This translates into CVRSLRGNLSYEQYF. The V gene is TRBV7-5, the J gene TRBJ2-7; no DNA check was done on the table's D call, TRBD1. TRBV7-5 is listed as a pseudogene. There are 15 residues in the CDR3.

The CDR3 loop reads CATSRDRVSNQPQHF. Here the CDR3 DNA reads TGTGCCACCAGTAGGGACAGGGTCAGCAATCAGCCCCAGCATTTT. The V gene is TRBV15, the J gene TRBJ1-5; 9 bases map to TRBD1. V lost 6 bases, J lost 1 base, and 4 bases stayed unmatched. The germline CDR1 and CDR2 sequences are LNHNV and YYDKDF (reference sequence). The CDR3 totals 15 residues.

V is TRBV15 and J is TRBJ1-3, with 10 bases lining up with TRBD1. The CDR3 is 16 amino acids. The junction had 2 bases not matched to a gene; V was cut back by 3 bases and J by 0 bases. The germline gives CDR1 LNHNV, CDR2 YYDKDF (reference sequence). In DNA, the CDR3 is TGTGCCACCAGCAGGGGACAGGGGATCTCTGGAAACACCATATATTTT. It specifies CATSRGQGISGNTIYF.

The chain links TRBV18 to TRBJ1-1; D is perhaps TRBD1 (6 bases). The CDR3 is made up of 15 amino acids. The V end was cut by 3 bases, the J end by 2 bases, with 13 bases between. Looked up from germline, CDR1 is KGHSH and CDR2 is LQKENI. CDR3 amino acids: CASSPADRGNTEAFF. As DNA, the CDR3 is TGTGCCAGCTCACCCGCGGACAGAGGAAACACTGAAGCTTTCTTT.

The V call is TRBV7-9, the J call TRBJ1-2; TRBD1 agrees at 9 bases. This CDR3 contains 19 residues. V shed 5 bases, J shed 4 bases, and the junction held 20 bases outside the gene matches. Per germline, CDR1 SEHNR and CDR2 FQNEAQ (reference sequence). In nucleotides, the CDR3 is TGTGCCAGCAGCCGGAGACCCCGGACAGGGGACCTAAACCGCTATGGCTACACCTTC. It encodes CASSRRPRTGDLNRYGYTF.

This rearrangement joins TRBV7-9 to TRBJ2-3, with D perhaps TRBD2 (6 bases). The germline gives CDR1 SEHNR, CDR2 FQNEAQ (reference sequence). The V end lost 7 bases, the J end lost 2 bases, and 13 bases lay between the germline ends. This CDR3 spans 14 amino acids. The CDR3 region is CASIAGRTTDTQYF. CDR3 in DNA: TGTGCCAGCATTGCGGGGAGGACCACAGATACGCAGTATTTT.

This chain uses TRBV27 with TRBJ1-2, with D maybe TRBD1 (5 bases). The CDR3 is 15 residues long. CDR1 is MNHEY, CDR2 SMNVEV, per germline (reference sequence). The V gene lost 1 base and the J gene lost 2 bases, with 11 bases spanning the gap. The CDR3 region has the DNA TGTGCCAGCAGTTTATTTAGCAGGGCCAACTATGGCTACACCTTC. It encodes CASSLFSRANYGYTF.

The genes are TRBV5-8 and TRBJ1-5; D remains unclear. CDR1 is SGHTS and CDR2 is YDEGEE in the germline V gene. The CDR3 covers 19 residues. V was cut by 3 bases and J by 0 bases, with 22 bases left in between. The CDR3 loop is CASSSTNWEVPYSNQPQHF. The CDR3 DNA is TGTGCCAGCAGCTCCACCAATTGGGAGGTGCCGTATAGCAATCAGCCCCAGCATTTT.

The chain joins TRBV10-3 to TRBJ2-1; 14 bases are a match to TRBD2. CDR3 length equals 14 residues. Germline assignment: CDR1 ENHRY and CDR2 SYGVKD. With 11 bases clipped from V and 7 bases from J, the junction kept 7 bases outside the gene matches. The CDR3 protein is CAAGTSGGLNEQFF. The DNA of the CDR3 is TGTGCCGCCGGGACTAGCGGGGGATTGAATGAGCAGTTCTTC.

The chain has TRBV5-1 and TRBJ2-1, with 10 bases matching TRBD1. Unmatched junction bases numbered 20, after V lost 5 bases and J lost 9 bases. Per the germline V gene, CDR1 is SGHRS and CDR2 is YFSETQ. CDR3 size: 18 residues. CDR3 nucleotides: TGCGCCAGCAGTTACCTCAAATCTTCCGGGACAGGGGAGGGTGAGCAGTTCTTC. The encoded protein is CASSYLKSSGTGEGEQFF.

The gene calls are TRBV4-1 and TRBJ1-5; D is ambiguous. V was trimmed by 1 base and J by 3 bases, leaving 10 bases between them. The CDR3 consists of 15 residues. Germline CDR1 MGHRA, CDR2 YSYEKL. CDR3 protein: CASSQGPADNQPQHF. The CDR3 nucleotides read TGCGCCAGCAGCCAAGGGCCTGCCGACAATCAGCCCCAGCATTTT.

The V and J genes are TRBV29-1 and TRBJ2-7, with D possibly being TRBD2 (5 bases). Between the trimmed V and J ends, which lost 6 bases and 4 bases, there was a span of 16 bases. Germline CDR1 is SQVTM and CDR2 is ANQGSEA. The CDR3 runs to 13 residues. CDR3 bases: TGCAGCGTCCCGGGAAAGTCTATGTACGAGCAGTACTTC. It translates to CSVPGKSMYEQYF.

The J gene is TRBJ1-2, the V gene TRBV30; D may be TRBD1 (6 bases). Germline lookup yields CDR1 GTSNPN and CDR2 SVGIG (reference sequence). Trimming left V 0 bases short and J 12 bases short, with 14 bases between. This CDR3 comprises 12 residues. As DNA, the CDR3 is TGTGCCTGGAGTGTACAGGGCCCCGGGGACACCTTC. Translated, it gives CAWSVQGPGDTF.

J is TRBJ1-2 and V is TRBV9; D uncertain. V was pared by 1 base and J by 3 bases, with 16 bases between. The germline V gene encodes CDR1 SGDLS and CDR2 YYNGEE. The CDR3 runs to 16 residues. This CDR3 is CASSVTPEYFDYGYTF. The CDR3 DNA is TGTGCCAGCAGCGTAACCCCAGAATATTTTGACTATGGCTACACCTTC.

This clone has only a few counts. This sequence joins TRBV6-1 and TRBJ2-1; TRBD1 matches at 11 bases. Trimming cost V 5 bases and J 2 bases; bases outside gene matches: 2. The CDR3 sequence is 15 residues long. Germline V gives CDR1 MNHNS, CDR2 SASEGT. For the CDR3, the DNA is TGTGCCAGCAGTAGGGACAGGGGGGCCTACAATGAGCAGTTCTTC. It codes for CASSRDRGAYNEQFF.

The V call is TRBV5-4, the J call TRBJ1-2; 7 positions agree with TRBD1. Germline assignment: CDR1 SGHNT and CDR2 YYREEE (reference sequence). CDR3 length: 15 amino acids. Trimming cost V 0 bases and J 6 bases; bases outside gene matches: 8. As DNA, the CDR3 is TGTGCCAGCAGCTTGGGCTCCGAGCAGGGGGATGGCTACACCTTC. Protein product: CASSLGSEQGDGYTF.

The chain recombines TRBV5-1 with TRBJ1-2; tentative D call: TRBD1 (6 bases). This CDR3 contains 15 residues. Germline CDR1 SGHRS, CDR2 YFSETQ. V was cut by 4 bases and J by 0 bases, with 13 bases left in between. In DNA form, the CDR3 reads TGCGCCAGCAGCGCTCGGGGGGGCCCTAACTATGGCTACACCTTC. Translation gives CASSARGGPNYGYTF.